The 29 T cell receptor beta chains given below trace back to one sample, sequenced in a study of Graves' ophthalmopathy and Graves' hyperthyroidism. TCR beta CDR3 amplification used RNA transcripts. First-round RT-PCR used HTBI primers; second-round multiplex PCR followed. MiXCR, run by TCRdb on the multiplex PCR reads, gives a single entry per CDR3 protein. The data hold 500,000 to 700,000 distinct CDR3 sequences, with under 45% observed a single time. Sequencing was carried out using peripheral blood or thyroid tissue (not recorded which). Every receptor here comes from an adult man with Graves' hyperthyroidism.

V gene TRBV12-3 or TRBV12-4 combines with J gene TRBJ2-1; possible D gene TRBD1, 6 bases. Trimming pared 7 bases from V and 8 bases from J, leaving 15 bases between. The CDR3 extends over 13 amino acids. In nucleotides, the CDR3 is TGTGCCAGCACCCCGTCGCCAGGGGATGAGCAGTTCTTC. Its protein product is CASTPSPGDEQFF.

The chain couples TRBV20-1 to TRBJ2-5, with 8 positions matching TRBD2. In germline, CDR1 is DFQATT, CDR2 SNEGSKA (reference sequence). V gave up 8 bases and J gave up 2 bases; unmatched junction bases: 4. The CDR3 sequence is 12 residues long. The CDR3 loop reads CSCKRGQETQYF. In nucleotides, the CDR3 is TGCAGTTGTAAGCGGGGGCAAGAGACCCAGTACTTC.

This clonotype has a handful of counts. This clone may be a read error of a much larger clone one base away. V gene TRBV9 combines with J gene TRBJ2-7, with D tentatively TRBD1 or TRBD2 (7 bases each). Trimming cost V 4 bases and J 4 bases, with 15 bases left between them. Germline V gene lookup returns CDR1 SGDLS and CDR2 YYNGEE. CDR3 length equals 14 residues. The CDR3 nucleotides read TGTGCCAGCAGCATAGGGGGGGACAGTTACGAGCAGTACTTC. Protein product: CASSIGGDSYEQYF. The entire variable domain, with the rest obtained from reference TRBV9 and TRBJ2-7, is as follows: DSGVTQTPKHLITATGQRVTLRCSPRSGDLSVYWYQQSLDQGLQFLIQYYNGEERAKGNILERFSAQQFPDLHSELNLSSLELGDSALYFCASSIGGDSYEQYFGPGTRLTVT.

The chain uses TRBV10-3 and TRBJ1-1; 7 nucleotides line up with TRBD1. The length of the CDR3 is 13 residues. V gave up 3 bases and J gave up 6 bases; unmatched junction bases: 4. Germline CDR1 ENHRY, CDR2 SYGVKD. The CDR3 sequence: CAISESQGAEAFF. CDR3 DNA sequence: TGTGCCATCAGTGAATCCCAGGGGGCTGAAGCTTTCTTT.

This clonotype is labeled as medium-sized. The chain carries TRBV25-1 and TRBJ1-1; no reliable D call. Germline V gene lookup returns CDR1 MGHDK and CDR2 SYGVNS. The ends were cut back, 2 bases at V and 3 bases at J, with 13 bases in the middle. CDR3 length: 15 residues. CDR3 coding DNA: TGTGCCAGCAGTGAACCCAACTCTGGCTACACTGAAGCTTTCTTT. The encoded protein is CASSEPNSGYTEAFF.

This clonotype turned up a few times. The DNA for the CDR3 is TGTGCCAGCAGCCAGGACAGGGGGAACACAGATACGCAGTATTTT. Protein sequence: CASSQDRGNTDTQYF. The chain recombines TRBV7-2 with TRBJ2-3; 10 bases align to TRBD1. The CDR3 covers 15 residues. V lost 5 bases and J lost 2; bases outside the gene matches: 4. CDR1 and CDR2 from the germline V gene are SGHTA and FQGNSA.

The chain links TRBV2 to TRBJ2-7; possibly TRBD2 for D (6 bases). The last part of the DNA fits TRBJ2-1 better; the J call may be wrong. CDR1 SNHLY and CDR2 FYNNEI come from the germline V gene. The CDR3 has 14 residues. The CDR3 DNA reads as TGTGCCAGCAGTGTCGGGCTAGCGCGGACTTCGCAGTTCTTC. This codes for CASSVGLARTSQFF.

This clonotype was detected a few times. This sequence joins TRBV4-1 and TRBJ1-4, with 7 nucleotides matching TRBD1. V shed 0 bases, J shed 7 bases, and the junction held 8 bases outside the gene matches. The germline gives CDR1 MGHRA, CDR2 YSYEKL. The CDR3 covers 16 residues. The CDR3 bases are TGCGCCAGCAGCCAAGAAAGAGCAGGGGGTGGTGAAAAACTGTTTTTT. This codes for CASSQERAGGGEKLFF.

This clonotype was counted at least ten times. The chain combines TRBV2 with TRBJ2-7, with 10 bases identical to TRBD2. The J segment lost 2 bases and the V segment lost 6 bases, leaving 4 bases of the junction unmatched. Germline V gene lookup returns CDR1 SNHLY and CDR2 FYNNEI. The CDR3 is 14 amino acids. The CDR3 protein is CASSLAGVPYEQYF. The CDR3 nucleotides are TGTGCCAGCAGCCTAGCGGGAGTTCCCTACGAGCAGTACTTC.

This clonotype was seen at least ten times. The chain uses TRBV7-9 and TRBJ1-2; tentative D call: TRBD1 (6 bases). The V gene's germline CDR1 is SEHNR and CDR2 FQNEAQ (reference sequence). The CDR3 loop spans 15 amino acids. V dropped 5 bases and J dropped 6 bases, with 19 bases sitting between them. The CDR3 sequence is CASSPPGGGSDGYTF. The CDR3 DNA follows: TGTGCCAGCAGCCCCCCTGGGGGGGGCTCGGATGGCTACACCTTC.

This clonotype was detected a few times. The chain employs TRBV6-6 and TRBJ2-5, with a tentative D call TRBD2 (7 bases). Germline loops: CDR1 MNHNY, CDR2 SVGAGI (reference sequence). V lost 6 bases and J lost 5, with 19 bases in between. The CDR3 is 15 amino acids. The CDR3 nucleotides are TGTGCCAGCAGCTTAGGGGAGGGGGGAACGGAGACCCAGTACTTC. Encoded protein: CASSLGEGGTETQYF.

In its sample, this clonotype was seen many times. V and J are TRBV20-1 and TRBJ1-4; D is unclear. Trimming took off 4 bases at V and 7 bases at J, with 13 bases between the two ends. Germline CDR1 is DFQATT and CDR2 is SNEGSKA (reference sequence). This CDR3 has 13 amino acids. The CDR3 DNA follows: TGCAGTGCTATCCCCCAGTTTGGTGAAAAACTGTTTTTT. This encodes CSAIPQFGEKLFF.

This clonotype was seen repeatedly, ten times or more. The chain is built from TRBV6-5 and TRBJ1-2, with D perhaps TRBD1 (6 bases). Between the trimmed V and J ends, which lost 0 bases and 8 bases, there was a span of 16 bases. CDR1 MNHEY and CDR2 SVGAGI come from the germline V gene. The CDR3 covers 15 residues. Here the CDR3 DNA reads TGTGCCAGCAGTTACTCCGGCAGGGGTTCTTTGGGCTACACCTTC. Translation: CASSYSGRGSLGYTF.

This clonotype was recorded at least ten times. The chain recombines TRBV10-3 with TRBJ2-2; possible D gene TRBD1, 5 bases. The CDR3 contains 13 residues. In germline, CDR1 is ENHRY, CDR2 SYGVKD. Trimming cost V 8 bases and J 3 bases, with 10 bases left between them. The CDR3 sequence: CAISPGYTGELFF. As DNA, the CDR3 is TGTGCCATCTCTCCAGGGTACACCGGGGAGCTGTTTTTT.

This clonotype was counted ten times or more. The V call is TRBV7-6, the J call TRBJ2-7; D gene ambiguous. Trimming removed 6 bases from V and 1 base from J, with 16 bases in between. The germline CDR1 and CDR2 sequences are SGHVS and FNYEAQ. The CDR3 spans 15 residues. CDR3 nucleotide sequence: TGTGCCAGCAGTCCTTGGACCGATTCGTCCTACGAGCAGTACTTC. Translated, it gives CASSPWTDSSYEQYF.

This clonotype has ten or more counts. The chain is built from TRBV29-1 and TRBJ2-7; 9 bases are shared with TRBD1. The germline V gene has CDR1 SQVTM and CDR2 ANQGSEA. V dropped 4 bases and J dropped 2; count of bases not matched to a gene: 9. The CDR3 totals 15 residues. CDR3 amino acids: CSVVVPGTGPYEQYF. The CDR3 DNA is TGCAGCGTTGTGGTACCCGGGACAGGGCCCTACGAGCAGTACTTC.

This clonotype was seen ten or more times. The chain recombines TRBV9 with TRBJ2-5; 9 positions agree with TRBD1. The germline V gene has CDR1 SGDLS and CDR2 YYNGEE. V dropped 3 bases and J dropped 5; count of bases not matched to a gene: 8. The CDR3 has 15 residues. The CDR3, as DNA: TGTGCCAGCAGCGCCGGGACAGGGATTAGGGAGACCCAGTACTTC. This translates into CASSAGTGIRETQYF.

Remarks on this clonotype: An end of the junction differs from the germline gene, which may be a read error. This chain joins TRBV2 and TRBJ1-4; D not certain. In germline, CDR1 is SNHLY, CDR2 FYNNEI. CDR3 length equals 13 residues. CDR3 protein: CANSVWPGEKLFF. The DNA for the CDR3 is TGTGCCAACAGTGTGTGGCCTGGTGAAAAGCTGTTTTTT.

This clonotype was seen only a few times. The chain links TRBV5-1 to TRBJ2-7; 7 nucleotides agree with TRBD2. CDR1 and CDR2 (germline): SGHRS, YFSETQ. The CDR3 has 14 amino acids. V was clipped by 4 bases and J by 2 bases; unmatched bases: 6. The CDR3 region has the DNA TGCGCCAGCAGCCCCGCAGCGGGGACCTACGAGCAGTACTTC. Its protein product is CASSPAAGTYEQYF.

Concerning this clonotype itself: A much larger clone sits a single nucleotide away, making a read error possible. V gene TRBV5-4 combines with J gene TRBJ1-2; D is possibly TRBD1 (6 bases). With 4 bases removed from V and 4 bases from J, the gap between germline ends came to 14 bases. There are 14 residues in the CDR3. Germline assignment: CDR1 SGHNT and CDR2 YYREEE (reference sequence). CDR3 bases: TGTGCCAGCAGCCCTAGACAGGAGTGCTATGGCTACACCTTC. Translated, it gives CASSPRQECYGYTF.

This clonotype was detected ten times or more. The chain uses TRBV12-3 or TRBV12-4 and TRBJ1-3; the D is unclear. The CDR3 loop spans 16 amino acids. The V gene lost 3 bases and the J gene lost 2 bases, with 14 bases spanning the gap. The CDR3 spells CASSLMEIRTGNTIYF. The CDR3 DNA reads TGTGCCAGCAGTTTGATGGAAATCCGAACTGGAAACACCATATATTTT.

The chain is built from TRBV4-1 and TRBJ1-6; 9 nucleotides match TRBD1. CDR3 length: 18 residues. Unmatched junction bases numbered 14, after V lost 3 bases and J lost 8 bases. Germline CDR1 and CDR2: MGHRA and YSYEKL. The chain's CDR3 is CASSQAVRGQGIYSPLHF. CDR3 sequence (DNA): TGCGCCAGCAGCCAGGCTGTGCGGGGACAGGGAATTTATTCACCCCTCCACTTT.

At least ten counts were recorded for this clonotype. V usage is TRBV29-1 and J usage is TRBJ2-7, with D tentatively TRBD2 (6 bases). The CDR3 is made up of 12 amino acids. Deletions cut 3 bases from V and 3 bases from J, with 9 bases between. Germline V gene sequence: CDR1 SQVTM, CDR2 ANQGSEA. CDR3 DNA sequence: TGCAGCGTTGAGTCGGGAGACTACGAGCAGTACTTC. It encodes CSVESGDYEQYF.

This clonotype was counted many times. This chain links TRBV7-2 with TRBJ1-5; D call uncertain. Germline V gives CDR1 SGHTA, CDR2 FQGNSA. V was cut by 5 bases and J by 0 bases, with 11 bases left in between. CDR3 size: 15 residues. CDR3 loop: CASSRQANSNQPQHF. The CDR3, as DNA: TGTGCCAGCAGCCGGCAGGCAAATAGCAATCAGCCCCAGCATTTT.

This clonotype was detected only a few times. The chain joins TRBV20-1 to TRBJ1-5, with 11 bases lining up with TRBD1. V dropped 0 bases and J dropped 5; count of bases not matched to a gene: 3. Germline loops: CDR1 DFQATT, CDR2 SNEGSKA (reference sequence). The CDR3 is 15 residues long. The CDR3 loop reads CSARDPGQGDQPQHF. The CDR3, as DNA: TGCAGTGCTAGAGATCCGGGACAGGGGGATCAGCCCCAGCATTTT.

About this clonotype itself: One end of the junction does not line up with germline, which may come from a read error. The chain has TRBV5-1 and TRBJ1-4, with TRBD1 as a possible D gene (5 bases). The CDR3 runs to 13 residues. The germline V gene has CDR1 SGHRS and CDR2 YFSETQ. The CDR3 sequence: CASGLGGSEKLFF. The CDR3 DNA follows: TGCGCCAGCGGCTTGGGGGGGTCGGAAAAACTGTTTTTT.

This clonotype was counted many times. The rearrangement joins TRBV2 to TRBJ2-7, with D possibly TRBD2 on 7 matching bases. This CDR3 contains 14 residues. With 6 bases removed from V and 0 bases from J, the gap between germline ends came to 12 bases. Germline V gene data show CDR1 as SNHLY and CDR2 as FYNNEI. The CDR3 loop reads CASRRGPSSYEQYF. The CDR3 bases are TGTGCCAGCAGGCGGGGGCCGAGCTCCTACGAGCAGTACTTC.

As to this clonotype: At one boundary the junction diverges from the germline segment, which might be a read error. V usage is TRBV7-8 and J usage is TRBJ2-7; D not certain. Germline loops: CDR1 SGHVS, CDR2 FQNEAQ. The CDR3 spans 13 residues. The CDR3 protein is CASSRTDSHEQYF. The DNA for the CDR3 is TGTGCCAGCAGCCGAACTGACTCCCACGAGCAGTACTTC. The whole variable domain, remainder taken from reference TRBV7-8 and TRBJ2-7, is GAGVSQSPRYKVAKRGQDVALRCDPISGHVSLFWYQQALGQGPEFLTYFQNEAQLDKSGLPSDRFFAERPEGSVSTLKIQRTQQEDSAVYLCASSRTDSHEQYFGPGTRLTVT.

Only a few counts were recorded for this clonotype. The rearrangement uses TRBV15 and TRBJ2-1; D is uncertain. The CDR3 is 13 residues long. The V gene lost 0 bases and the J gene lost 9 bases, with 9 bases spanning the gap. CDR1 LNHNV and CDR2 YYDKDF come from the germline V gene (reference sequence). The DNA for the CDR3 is TGTGCCACCAGCAGAGATCTCAGGAGTGAGCAGTTCTTC. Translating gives CATSRDLRSEQFF. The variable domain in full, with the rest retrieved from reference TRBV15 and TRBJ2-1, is DAMVIQNPRYQVTQFGKPVTLSCSQTLNHNVMYWYQQKSSQAPKLLFHYYDKDFNNEADTPDNFQSRRPNTSFCFLDIRSPGLGDTAMYLCATSRDLRSEQFFGPGTRLTVL.